The 30 T cell receptor beta chains given below trace back to one sample, sequenced in a study of blood T cell repertoires in COVID-19. Here immunoSEQ multiplex PCR was the method, and the copy in TCRdb shows in-frame clones only, minus some. The sample includes around 250,000 clones, 86% of them seen just once. The sequencing input was peripheral blood. The origin of the receptors is an elderly man with acute or convalescent COVID-19.

The rearrangement joins TRBV4-3 to TRBJ2-1; 8 nucleotides align to TRBD1. V trimming: 2 bases; J trimming: 7 bases; junction bases outside the gene matches: 4. The CDR3 has 14 residues. The germline V gene encodes CDR1 LGHNA and CDR2 YSLEER. CDR3 nucleotide sequence: TGCGCCAGCAGCCAAAGGACAGGGAGTAATGAGCAGTTCTTC. Translating it yields CASSQRTGSNEQFF.

The chain joins TRBV6-5 to TRBJ1-6; 7 positions match TRBD1. Germline CDR1 and CDR2: MNHEY and SVGAGI. This CDR3 has 14 residues. With V trimmed by 7 bases and J by 6 bases, 6 bases remained unmatched. The CDR3 sequence: CASKLGQANSPLHF. The CDR3 region has the DNA TGTGCCAGCAAGCTTGGACAGGCTAATTCACCCCTCCACTTT.

This clone has just one count. The chain is built from TRBV24-1 and TRBJ2-5; 11 nucleotides match TRBD2. CDR1 is KGHDR, CDR2 SFDVKD, per germline. The CDR3 sequence is 16 residues long. Trimming cost V 3 bases and J 3 bases; bases outside gene matches: 5. CDR3 coding DNA: TGTGCCACCAGTGATCCTAGCGGGGGGACCAAAGAGACCCAGTACTTC. Translation: CATSDPSGGTKETQYF.

The V and J genes are TRBV19 and TRBJ2-1; 10 bases are a match to TRBD2. The germline gives CDR1 LNHDA, CDR2 SQIVND (reference sequence). Unmatched junction bases numbered 6, after V lost 5 bases and J lost 2 bases. The CDR3 covers 16 residues. In DNA form, the CDR3 reads TGTGCCAGTAGTGGCCCTAGCGGGAGACCCTACAATGAGCAGTTCTTC. This translates into CASSGPSGRPYNEQFF.

The gene calls are TRBV5-4 and TRBJ1-2; TRBD1 matches at 7 bases. The V gene end was trimmed by 4 bases and the J gene end by 8 bases; junction bases not matched to a gene: 17. The germline V gene has CDR1 SGHNT and CDR2 YYREEE (reference sequence). This CDR3 is built from 16 residues. The CDR3 protein is CASSPIDRAGAWGYTF. The CDR3 DNA sequence: TGTGCCAGCAGCCCTATTGACAGGGCTGGAGCGTGGGGCTACACCTTC. The variable domain in full, with the rest retrieved from reference TRBV5-4 and TRBJ1-2, is ETGVTQSPTHLIKTRGQQVTLRCSSQSGHNTVSWYQQALGQGPQFIFQYYREEENGRGNFPPRFSGLQFPNYSSELNVNALELDDSALYLCASSPIDRAGAWGYTFGSGTRLTVV.

The rearrangement joins TRBV3-1 (or the pseudogene TRBV3-2) to TRBJ2-5; a weak D match, TRBD2 (5 bases). Trimming took off 4 bases at V and 5 bases at J, with 20 bases between the two ends. The CDR3 has 16 residues. The germline gives CDR1 LGHDT, CDR2 YNNKEL (reference sequence). CDR3 sequence reads: CASSPGPGREPETQYF. CDR3 DNA: TGTGCCAGCAGCCCCGGTCCTGGGAGAGAGCCGGAGACCCAGTACTTC.

This chain joins TRBV27 and TRBJ2-1; 8 nucleotides agree with TRBD2. The CDR3 runs to 16 residues. In germline, CDR1 is MNHEY, CDR2 SMNVEV (reference sequence). V was pared by 7 bases and J by 4 bases, with 12 bases of the junction left unmatched. For the CDR3, the DNA is TGTGCCAGCACCATTATAGGGACTAGTGGTTACAATGAGCAGTTCTTC. It encodes CASTIIGTSGYNEQFF.

The V gene is TRBV27, the J gene TRBJ1-2; D is unclear. CDR1 MNHEY and CDR2 SMNVEV come from the germline V gene (reference sequence). Trimming took off 5 bases at V and 1 base at J, with 5 bases between the two ends. The CDR3 length is 12 residues. The CDR3, as DNA: TGTGCCAGCAGTACAAATAACTATGGCTACACCTTC. Its translation is CASSTNNYGYTF.

The rearrangement links TRBV9 to TRBJ1-6; no clear D. Trimming shortened V by 5 bases and J by 0 bases, and 6 bases separated the two germline ends. The CDR3 length is 14 residues. Germline V gene data show CDR1 as SGDLS and CDR2 as YYNGEE. CDR3 DNA sequence: TGTGCCAGCAGGGAGGGCTCCTATAATTCACCCCTCCACTTT. This translates into CASREGSYNSPLHF.

The CDR3 bases are TGTGCCAGCAGTTTACAGGGGGCGCTATCCTACGAGCAGTACTTC. Translation: CASSLQGALSYEQYF. This chain connects TRBV27 to TRBJ2-7; 8 bases are shared with TRBD1. The CDR3 contains 15 residues. Looked up from germline, CDR1 is MNHEY and CDR2 is SMNVEV (reference sequence). Trimming cost V 2 bases and J 1 base; bases outside gene matches: 4.

The chain recombines TRBV19 with TRBJ1-5; D is possibly TRBD1 (6 bases). Germline CDR1 reads LNHDA; CDR2 reads SQIVND (reference sequence). V lost 3 bases and J 8 bases, leaving 14 bases between the germline ends. The CDR3 spans 14 residues. The CDR3 bases are TGTGCCAGTAGTATCGAGTACAGGGCGGAGCCCCAGCATTTT. It encodes CASSIEYRAEPQHF. The full variable domain, its missing parts supplied by reference TRBV19 and TRBJ1-5, is DGGITQSPKYLFRKEGQNVTLSCEQNLNHDAMYWYRQDPGQGLRLIYYSQIVNDFQKGDIAEGYSVSREKKESFPLTVTSAQKNPTAFYLCASSIEYRAEPQHFGDGTRLSIL.

V and J are TRBV5-1 and TRBJ2-7; tentative D call: TRBD1 (6 bases). V lost 2 bases and J lost 9, with 15 bases in between. The CDR3 consists of 13 residues. Germline V gene data show CDR1 as SGHRS and CDR2 as YFSETQ. The CDR3 sequence is CASSFRRGARQYF. The CDR3 bases are TGCGCCAGCAGCTTCCGCAGGGGCGCGAGGCAGTACTTC. Looking up the rest from reference TRBV5-1 and TRBJ2-7 gives the full variable domain: KAGVTQTPRYLIKTRGQQVTLSCSPISGHRSVSWYQQTPGQGLQFLFEYFSETQRNKGNFPGRFSGRQFSNSRSEMNVSTLELGDSALYLCASSFRRGARQYFGPGTRLTVT.

Note on this clone: A junction end diverges from the germline sequence, so it may reflect a read error. The chain uses TRBV5-4 and TRBJ1-1; no clear D. CDR3 size: 11 residues. The V gene's germline CDR1 is SGHNT and CDR2 YYREEE (reference sequence). The CDR3 region is CASSLTAAPTF. Written as DNA, the CDR3 is TGTGCCAGCAGCTTGACTGCGGCCCCCACGTTT.

The genes are TRBV19 and TRBJ1-2; tentatively, D is TRBD1 (6 bases). Trimming removed 7 bases from V and 2 bases from J, with 11 bases in between. This CDR3 comprises 13 residues. Germline CDR1 reads LNHDA; CDR2 reads SQIVND (reference sequence). CDR3 coding DNA: TGTGCCAGTATCGATGACAGGAACTATGGCTACACCTTC. Translation: CASIDDRNYGYTF. Complete variable domain (other parts from reference TRBV19 and TRBJ1-2): DGGITQSPKYLFRKEGQNVTLSCEQNLNHDAMYWYRQDPGQGLRLIYYSQIVNDFQKGDIAEGYSVSREKKESFPLTVTSAQKNPTAFYLCASIDDRNYGYTFGSGTRLTVV.

As regards this clone: Within the sample, other DNA sequences also encode this same CDR3. This chain joins TRBV19 and TRBJ1-1; TRBD1 might be the D (6 bases). The CDR3 length is 13 residues. V was shortened by 7 bases and J by 1 base, with 10 bases between the two germline ends. The germline V gene encodes CDR1 LNHDA and CDR2 SQIVND (reference sequence). The CDR3 coding sequence is TGTGCCAGTAACCAGGGGTGGAACACTGAAGCTTTCTTT. This sequence encodes CASNQGWNTEAFF.

This clone occurred once. The chain is built from TRBV4-2 and TRBJ2-7, with TRBD2 identical over 10 bases. CDR1 and CDR2 from the germline V gene are LGHNA and YNFKEQ. Unmatched junction bases numbered 6, after V lost 4 bases and J lost 0 bases. The CDR3 loop spans 16 amino acids. DNA of the CDR3: TGTGCCAGCAGCCTCCGGACTAGCGGAAACTCCTACGAGCAGTACTTC. Translating gives CASSLRTSGNSYEQYF.

The chain recombines TRBV5-1 with TRBJ1-5; D remains unclear. The germline V gene has CDR1 SGHRS and CDR2 YFSETQ. Trimming left V 5 bases short and J 0 bases short, with 9 bases between. CDR3 size: 14 residues. DNA for the CDR3: TGCGCCAGCAGAGATGACACTAGCAATCAGCCCCAGCATTTT. Its translation: CASRDDTSNQPQHF.

This clone was recorded only once. The chain couples TRBV5-5 to TRBJ2-5, with TRBD2 matching 7 bases. Germline CDR1 and CDR2: SGHKS and YYEKEE (reference sequence). The CDR3 is made up of 14 amino acids. The ends lost 4 bases at V and 2 bases at J; junction bases unmatched: 5. The CDR3 region is CASSRGEGQETQYF. The CDR3 coding sequence is TGTGCCAGCAGCCGGGGGGAGGGACAAGAGACCCAGTACTTC.

The chain links TRBV18 to TRBJ2-1, with 9 bases matching TRBD2. V was clipped by 3 bases and J by 3 bases; unmatched bases: 6. This CDR3 is 16 amino acids long. Germline CDR1 and CDR2: KGHSH and LQKENI. This CDR3 reads CASSPLAGGGYNEQFF. The DNA of the CDR3 is TGTGCCAGCTCACCCCTGGCGGGGGGGGGCTACAATGAGCAGTTCTTC.

This clone was seen only a few times. V usage is TRBV3-1 (or the pseudogene TRBV3-2) and J usage is TRBJ1-6; tentatively, D is TRBD1 (5 bases). Germline V gene lookup returns CDR1 LGHDT and CDR2 YNNKEL (reference sequence). This CDR3 has 13 residues. V was trimmed by 3 bases and J by 10 bases, leaving 10 bases between them. CDR3: CASSHLTESPLHF. CDR3 DNA: TGTGCCAGCAGCCATTTGACAGAATCACCCCTCCACTTT.

This chain connects TRBV9 to TRBJ1-5, with TRBD1 matching 7 bases. Germline trimming cut 3 bases from V and 5 bases from J; bases unmatched to any gene: 8. This CDR3 has 15 amino acids. From germline, CDR1 is SGDLS and CDR2 YYNGEE. CDR3 nucleotide sequence: TGTGCCAGCAGCGCACAGGGGCTATTCCATCAGCCCCAGCATTTT. This codes for CASSAQGLFHQPQHF.

The genes are TRBV7-8 and TRBJ1-5; D call uncertain. Germline V CDR1 and CDR2: SGHVS, FQNEAQ. Trimming shortened V by 1 base and J by 3 bases, and 7 bases separated the two germline ends. The CDR3 runs to 14 residues. The CDR3 DNA sequence: TGTGCCAGCAGCTTAGGACAAAACAATCAGCCCCAGCATTTT. It codes for CASSLGQNNQPQHF.

The chain recombines TRBV3-1 (or the pseudogene TRBV3-2) with TRBJ2-2, with D possibly matching TRBD1 (7 bases). V lost 4 bases to trimming and J lost 8 bases, with 11 bases between them. Germline assignment: CDR1 LGHDT and CDR2 YNNKEL (reference sequence). The CDR3 is 13 residues long. The CDR3 nucleotides are TGTGCCAGCAGCCTCAGGGGGGCGGGGGAGCTGTTTTTT. Protein: CASSLRGAGELFF.

V is TRBV6-1 and J is TRBJ1-1; no clear D gene. Germline V gene lookup returns CDR1 MNHNS and CDR2 SASEGT. The ends were cut back, 1 base at V and 1 base at J, with 7 bases in the middle. The CDR3 has 14 residues. In DNA, the CDR3 is TGTGCCAGCAGTGAAGTTCGAGCGAACACTGAAGCTTTCTTT. This gives the protein CASSEVRANTEAFF.

The V gene is TRBV19, the J gene TRBJ1-2, with D possibly TRBD1 on 6 matching bases. V lost 6 bases and J 4 bases, leaving 18 bases between the germline ends. The CDR3 loop spans 15 amino acids. Germline lookup yields CDR1 LNHDA and CDR2 SQIVND (reference sequence). For the CDR3, the DNA is TGTGCCAGTAGCGGCAGACAGGATGGGGGCTATGGCTACACCTTC. It translates to CASSGRQDGGYGYTF. Filled out from reference TRBV19 and TRBJ1-2, the complete variable domain reads DGGITQSPKYLFRKEGQNVTLSCEQNLNHDAMYWYRQDPGQGLRLIYYSQIVNDFQKGDIAEGYSVSREKKESFPLTVTSAQKNPTAFYLCASSGRQDGGYGYTFGSGTRLTVV.

The chain employs TRBV4-3 and TRBJ1-2; tentative D call: TRBD1 (6 bases). Germline CDR1 and CDR2: LGHNA and YSLEER. V was clipped by 4 bases and J by 4 bases, with 13 bases between them. The CDR3 totals 14 residues. CDR3 DNA sequence: TGCGCCAGCAGCCGGACAGCAGGGGCCTATGGCTACACCTTC. The encoded protein is CASSRTAGAYGYTF.

J is TRBJ1-5 and V is TRBV28; D is perhaps TRBD1 (6 bases). V was cut by 3 bases and J by 3 bases, with 15 bases left in between. This CDR3 region has 16 residues. Germline loops: CDR1 MDHEN, CDR2 SYDVKM. The CDR3 sequence: CASSFRRGISNQPQHF. Here the CDR3 DNA reads TGTGCCAGCAGTTTCCGCAGGGGAATCTCCAATCAGCCCCAGCATTTT.

This chain links TRBV3-1 (or the pseudogene TRBV3-2) with TRBJ1-4, with D tentatively TRBD1 (5 bases). Germline V CDR1 and CDR2: LGHDT, YNNKEL (reference sequence). This CDR3 is 16 amino acids long. With 0 bases removed from V and 7 bases from J, the gap between germline ends came to 15 bases. The CDR3 DNA sequence: TGTGCCAGCAGCCAAGATCTGCCAGGGTTGAGTGAAAAACTGTTTTTT. Protein product: CASSQDLPGLSEKLFF.

J is TRBJ1-1 and V is TRBV5-1; 9 positions match TRBD1. Trimming at V came to 4 bases and at J to 7 bases, leaving 5 bases not matched to a gene. CDR3 length equals 13 residues. The V gene's germline CDR1 is SGHRS and CDR2 YFSETQ. CDR3 coding DNA: TGCGCCAGCAGCCCGGGACAGGGCCTTGAAGCTTTCTTT. It is translated as CASSPGQGLEAFF.

J is TRBJ2-6 and V is TRBV9; tentatively, D is TRBD1 (5 bases). The CDR3 runs 16 residues. Trimming left V 2 bases short and J 0 bases short, with 9 bases between. CDR1 SGDLS and CDR2 YYNGEE come from the germline V gene. This CDR3 is CASSVGRASGANVLTF. The CDR3 nucleotides read TGTGCCAGCAGCGTGGGCAGGGCCTCTGGGGCCAACGTCCTGACTTTC.